These 31 T cell receptor beta chains came from one sample sequenced in a study of cytomegalovirus exposure and HLA in healthy donors (TCRdb year 2017). Library preparation employed the immunoSEQ multiplex PCR assay. The clones in this table, taken by TCRdb from immuneACCESS, are in-frame only. Not every clone is retained; where verified, under half of the shortfall comes from an unresolved V gene, and the cause of the rest is unknown. The sample table contains 240,000 or so clones; only one count was recorded for approximately 86% of them. 1% to 1.5% of the sample is held by the ten biggest clonotypes. Sequencing used PBMCs. These receptors all come from a woman aged 25 to 39 in good health and CMV-seropositive.

V and J are TRBV27 and TRBJ2-1, with D possibly matching TRBD1 (6 bases). CDR3 size: 15 residues. Looked up from germline, CDR1 is MNHEY and CDR2 is SMNVEV (reference sequence). V shed 6 bases and J shed 0 bases, with 12 bases lying between them. In nucleotides, the CDR3 is TGTGCCAGCAGGCTTGGACAGAGCTCCTACAATGAGCAGTTCTTC. This codes for CASRLGQSSYNEQFF.

The CDR3 loop reads CASRLTAGSGNTIYF. The CDR3 bases are TGTGCCAGCAGGTTGACAGCCGGCTCTGGAAACACCATATATTTT. This rearrangement joins TRBV2 to TRBJ1-3, with TRBD1 as a possible D gene (5 bases). Between the trimmed V and J ends, which lost 6 bases and 0 bases, there was a span of 12 bases. The V gene's germline CDR1 is SNHLY and CDR2 FYNNEI. CDR3 size: 15 residues.

The V gene is TRBV28, the J gene TRBJ2-3, with D hard to call. Germline assignment: CDR1 MDHEN and CDR2 SYDVKM. Trimming took 6 bases from V and 0 from J, leaving 7 bases between them. This CDR3 spans 13 amino acids. In DNA form, the CDR3 reads TGTGCCAGCAGCACTTCTAGCACAGATACGCAGTATTTT. Protein product: CASSTSSTDTQYF.

V gene TRBV6-5 combines with J gene TRBJ1-1, with D uncertain. The germline V and J ends were trimmed by 0 bases and 0 bases, with 11 bases remaining between them. Germline V gene sequence: CDR1 MNHEY, CDR2 SVGAGI. The CDR3 consists of 16 residues. The CDR3 reads CASSYSRTTMNTEAFF. The DNA for the CDR3 is TGTGCCAGCAGTTACTCACGGACTACCATGAACACTGAAGCTTTCTTT.

This sequence joins TRBV2 and TRBJ2-2, with D uncertain. CDR1 is SNHLY, CDR2 FYNNEI, per germline. This CDR3 has 12 amino acids. CDR3 sequence (DNA): TGTGCTCAGCCTAGGAACACCGGGGAGCTGTTTTTT. Its translation is CAQPRNTGELFF.

Only one count was recorded for this clone. This chain links TRBV27 with TRBJ1-1; no clear D gene. The CDR3 runs 13 residues. V was trimmed by 0 bases and J by 8 bases, leaving 10 bases between them. Germline CDR1 MNHEY, CDR2 SMNVEV (reference sequence). CDR3 DNA: TGTGCCAGCAGTTTATCCTGGCACCTCGAAGCTTTCTTT. Encoded protein: CASSLSWHLEAFF.

The genes are TRBV11-2 and TRBJ1-5; a weak D match, TRBD1 (5 bases). V was pared by 3 bases and J by 2 bases, with 11 bases between. CDR1 is SGHAT, CDR2 FQNNGV, per germline. The CDR3 spans 15 residues. CDR3 sequence (DNA): TGTGCCAGCAGCTTGGGGGGTTCTCGCAATCAGCCCCAGCATTTT. This encodes CASSLGGSRNQPQHF.

V is TRBV5-6 and J is TRBJ2-7; 11 bases are a match to TRBD1. The CDR3 contains 13 residues. Looked up from germline, CDR1 is SGHDT and CDR2 is YYEEEE. The ends lost 4 bases at V and 7 bases at J; junction bases unmatched: 4. CDR3 bases: TGTGCCAGCAGCGGACAGGGGGCGGTTGAGCAGTACTTC. Encoded protein: CASSGQGAVEQYF.

The V call is TRBV18, the J call TRBJ2-2; maybe TRBD1 (5 bases). Trimming pared 0 bases from V and 0 bases from J, leaving 8 bases between. Germline CDR1 and CDR2: KGHSH and LQKENI. This CDR3 spans 16 amino acids. The chain's CDR3 is CASSPPVGPNTGELFF. CDR3 bases: TGTGCCAGCTCACCACCCGTGGGGCCGAACACCGGGGAGCTGTTTTTT. Based on the CDR3 plus reference TRBV18 and TRBJ2-2, the full variable domain is NAGVMQNPRHLVRRRGQEARLRCSPMKGHSHVYWYRQLPEEGLKFMVYLQKENIIDESGMPKERFSAEFPKEGPSILRIQQVVRGDSAAYFCASSPPVGPNTGELFFGEGSRLTVL.

The rearrangement uses TRBV18 and TRBJ2-7; D not certain. Germline assignment: CDR1 KGHSH and CDR2 LQKENI. V was pared by 3 bases and J by 5 bases, with 11 bases between. The CDR3 sequence is 13 residues long. CDR3 sequence (DNA): TGTGCCAGCTCACCCTCCTCCCTCCACGAGCAGTACTTC. The encoded protein is CASSPSSLHEQYF.

The J gene is TRBJ2-7, the V gene TRBV5-1; tentatively, D is TRBD2 (6 bases). Germline V CDR1 and CDR2: SGHRS, YFSETQ. The CDR3 totals 16 residues. V was cut by 5 bases and J by 0 bases, with 18 bases left in between. The CDR3 sequence: CASSSGTDNFSYEQYF. CDR3 coding DNA: TGCGCCAGCAGTTCTGGGACTGACAACTTCTCCTACGAGCAGTACTTC.

The table lists this clone with a few counts. This chain uses TRBV5-1 with TRBJ2-5, with D perhaps TRBD2 (6 bases). CDR3 length: 14 residues. Germline V gene lookup returns CDR1 SGHRS and CDR2 YFSETQ. V lost 0 bases and J 1 base, leaving 7 bases between the germline ends. CDR3 DNA sequence: TGCGCCAGCAGCTTGGGGGGGGTCCAAGAGACCCAGTACTTC. It is translated as CASSLGGVQETQYF. Full variable domain (missing parts from reference TRBV5-1 and TRBJ2-5): KAGVTQTPRYLIKTRGQQVTLSCSPISGHRSVSWYQQTPGQGLQFLFEYFSETQRNKGNFPGRFSGRQFSNSRSEMNVSTLELGDSALYLCASSLGGVQETQYFGPGTRLLVL.

This clone was detected only once. This rearrangement joins TRBV29-1 to TRBJ2-3; 10 bases fit TRBD2. The CDR3 sequence is 13 residues long. The germline CDR1 and CDR2 sequences are SQVTM and ANQGSEA. V dropped 7 bases and J dropped 6; count of bases not matched to a gene: 7. This chain's CDR3 is CSGGTSESDTQYF. Here the CDR3 DNA reads TGCAGCGGGGGGACTAGCGAATCTGATACGCAGTATTTT.

The V gene is TRBV5-1, the J gene TRBJ2-3; TRBD2 is a possible D gene (6 bases). This CDR3 comprises 14 residues. Trimming shortened V by 7 bases and J by 0 bases, and 12 bases separated the two germline ends. Germline CDR1 reads SGHRS; CDR2 reads YFSETQ. In DNA, the CDR3 is TGCGCCAGCTCCAGCGCGGGAAGCACAGATACGCAGTATTTT. This codes for CASSSAGSTDTQYF.

The V and J genes are TRBV21-1 and TRBJ1-1; no DNA check was done on the table's D call, TRBD1. TRBV21-1 is reported as a pseudogene. The CDR3 covers 15 residues. The CDR3 sequence is CASSRYDINSTEAFF. For the CDR3, the DNA is TGTGCCAGCAGCAGATACGACATAAACAGCACTGAAGCTTTCTTT.

The sample holds one count of this clone. V usage is TRBV19 and J usage is TRBJ1-2, with D hard to call. The length of the CDR3 is 18 residues. Germline values: CDR1 LNHDA, CDR2 SQIVND (reference sequence). V was cut by 2 bases and J by 4 bases, with 23 bases left in between. The CDR3 DNA sequence: TGTGCCAGTAGTATACGGGGAAATAGCCCAGGCCCGATCTATGGCTACACCTTC. It yields the protein CASSIRGNSPGPIYGYTF.

V is TRBV9 and J is TRBJ2-3, with a possible D match to TRBD2 (6 bases). Deletions cut 2 bases from V and 6 bases from J, with 16 bases between. This CDR3 comprises 15 residues. The germline gives CDR1 SGDLS, CDR2 YYNGEE. CDR3: CASSVTGTLWDTQYF. DNA of the CDR3: TGTGCCAGCAGCGTCACCGGGACTTTATGGGATACGCAGTATTTT.

The V gene is TRBV27, the J gene TRBJ1-3; TRBD1 is a possible D gene (5 bases). V was trimmed by 4 bases and J by 2 bases, leaving 9 bases between them. Germline V gives CDR1 MNHEY, CDR2 SMNVEV (reference sequence). The CDR3 contains 14 residues. The DNA for the CDR3 is TGTGCCAGCAGTTACGACAGTACTGGAAACACCATATATTTT. The encoded protein is CASSYDSTGNTIYF.

This clone was recorded at least ten times. This chain uses TRBV6-4 with TRBJ2-3; a possible D gene is TRBD2 (5 bases). The CDR3 is made up of 15 amino acids. Trimming stripped 0 bases from V and 6 bases from J, with 13 bases between. Looked up from germline, CDR1 is MRHNA and CDR2 is SNTAGT. The CDR3 loop is CASSDSAGRGDTQYF. CDR3 nucleotide sequence: TGTGCCAGCAGTGACTCGGCTGGCCGCGGGGATACGCAGTATTTT.

The rearrangement joins TRBV29-1 to TRBJ2-3, with a possible D match to TRBD2 (5 bases). Germline values: CDR1 SQVTM, CDR2 ANQGSEA. V shed 5 bases and J shed 0 bases, with 9 bases lying between them. There are 13 residues in the CDR3. CDR3 coding DNA: TGCAGCGTTTCCGGGGATAGCACAGATACGCAGTATTTT. Translated: CSVSGDSTDTQYF.

The V call is TRBV6-1, the J call TRBJ2-1; 14 positions match TRBD2. V lost 4 bases to trimming and J lost 8 bases; unmatched junction nucleotides: 4. CDR1 and CDR2 (germline): MNHNS, SASEGT. The length of the CDR3 is 15 residues. The CDR3 DNA reads TGTGCCAGCAGTGTAGGGACTAGCGGGAGTTATGAGCAGTTCTTC. Translation: CASSVGTSGSYEQFF.

The chain has TRBV7-6 and TRBJ1-1; possible D gene TRBD1, 6 bases. Trimming shortened V by 7 bases and J by 4 bases, and 13 bases separated the two germline ends. This CDR3 spans 13 amino acids. Germline V gene sequence: CDR1 SGHVS, CDR2 FNYEAQ. The chain's CDR3 is CASTGGDITEAFF. The DNA of the CDR3 is TGTGCCAGCACCGGGGGGGACATCACTGAAGCTTTCTTT. Drawing the rest from reference TRBV7-6 and TRBJ1-1, the complete variable domain is GAGVSQSPRYKVTKRGQDVALRCDPISGHVSLYWYRQALGQGPEFLTYFNYEAQQDKSGLPNDRFSAERPEGSISTLTIQRTEQRDSAMYRCASTGGDITEAFFGQGTRLTVV.

This chain joins TRBV5-4 and TRBJ2-3; 7 nucleotides align to TRBD1. CDR3 size: 14 residues. Germline V lookup: CDR1 SGHNT, CDR2 YYREEE (reference sequence). V shed 7 bases, J shed 6 bases, and the junction held 11 bases outside the gene matches. The CDR3 nucleotides read TGTGCCAGCGATAACAGGGGCGGGTCCGATACGCAGTATTTT. This codes for CASDNRGGSDTQYF. Full variable domain (missing parts from reference TRBV5-4 and TRBJ2-3): ETGVTQSPTHLIKTRGQQVTLRCSSQSGHNTVSWYQQALGQGPQFIFQYYREEENGRGNFPPRFSGLQFPNYSSELNVNALELDDSALYLCASDNRGGSDTQYFGPGTRLTVL.

The rearrangement links TRBV5-1 to TRBJ1-5, with D uncertain. Trimming removed 4 bases at V and 4 bases at J, with 15 bases between. There are 15 residues in the CDR3. Per germline, CDR1 SGHRS and CDR2 YFSETQ. For the CDR3, the DNA is TGCGCCAGCAGCCATTGGGTTGGGCCTAATCAGCCCCAGCATTTT. The encoded protein is CASSHWVGPNQPQHF.

The genes are TRBV4-2 and TRBJ2-7, with 7 bases lining up with TRBD2. CDR3 length equals 16 residues. Trimming cost V 0 bases and J 7 bases; bases outside gene matches: 12. Germline V gene lookup returns CDR1 LGHNA and CDR2 YNFKEQ. CDR3 DNA sequence: TGTGCCAGCAGCCAAGATAGGCGGGAGAACCTGGGGGAGCAGTACTTC. Translated: CASSQDRRENLGEQYF.

The chain recombines TRBV7-2 with TRBJ2-2; D possibly corresponds to TRBD1 (5 bases). Germline V CDR1 and CDR2: SGHTA, FQGNSA. Trimming shortened V by 5 bases and J by 6 bases, and 19 bases separated the two germline ends. This CDR3 is built from 16 residues. CDR3 sequence reads: CASSLFGARHAGELFF. In DNA form, the CDR3 reads TGTGCCAGCAGCCTATTTGGGGCACGGCATGCCGGGGAGCTGTTTTTT.

Here the CDR3 DNA reads TGTGCCAGCAGCCTTGGACAGGTCCAAGAGACCCAGTACTTC. Amino acids: CASSLGQVQETQYF. The chain couples TRBV11-3 to TRBJ2-5; TRBD1 matches at 7 bases. V gave up 5 bases and J gave up 1 base; unmatched junction bases: 4. Germline CDR1 SGHNT, CDR2 YENEEA. The CDR3 covers 14 residues.

V is TRBV4-1 and J is TRBJ1-2; perhaps TRBD1 as D (6 bases). CDR1 is MGHRA, CDR2 YSYEKL, per germline. V gave up 0 bases and J gave up 0 bases, with 8 bases separating them. This CDR3 has 15 residues. The CDR3 DNA follows: TGCGCCAGCAGCCAAGAGGACAGCCCTAACTATGGCTACACCTTC. Its translation is CASSQEDSPNYGYTF.

This clone was counted ten times or more. This rearrangement joins TRBV4-1 to TRBJ2-7, with 8 bases identical to TRBD1. The trim removed 0 bases at V and 9 bases at J, leaving 13 bases unmatched. The CDR3 loop spans 16 amino acids. CDR1 is MGHRA, CDR2 YSYEKL, per germline. The CDR3 region is CASSQEPGQVLMTQYF. The CDR3 DNA reads TGCGCCAGCAGCCAAGAACCGGGACAGGTCTTAATGACGCAGTACTTC.

The chain uses TRBV9 and TRBJ2-2; perhaps TRBD2 as D (6 bases). CDR3 size: 14 residues. The germline V gene encodes CDR1 SGDLS and CDR2 YYNGEE. Trimming removed 0 bases from V and 8 bases from J, with 11 bases in between. CDR3 DNA: TGTGCCAGCAGCGTAGAACTAGCTGGGGGGGAGCTGTTTTTT. It translates to CASSVELAGGELFF.

This rearrangement joins TRBV5-1 to TRBJ1-1; D not certain. The germline V gene has CDR1 SGHRS and CDR2 YFSETQ. The CDR3 sequence is 13 residues long. V lost 2 bases and J lost 1, with 6 bases in between. The CDR3 nucleotides read TGCGCCAGCAGCTTCACGGGGAACACTGAAGCTTTCTTT. Its protein product is CASSFTGNTEAFF.